The clone carrying this T cell receptor (beta chain) was detected many times. The data derive from a study of T cells after yellow fever vaccination. Whole-study context: SMART-Seq v4 Ultra Low Input prepared the low-cell-number fractions. The study's findings and limits: On day 0, almost all vaccine-responding clonotypes were undetectable in sorted memory subsets.

Each CDR3 protein is one row after TCRdb ran MiXCR on the 5' RACE reads. The sample has about 25,000 distinct CDR3 sequences; 3% to 4% are singletons. The V end was cut by 4 bases, the J end by 7 bases, with 12 bases between. The CDR3 runs to 13 residues. Germline loops: CDR1 SGHRS, CDR2 YFSETQ. The receptor's source is a man aged 18 to 29 who received the YFV17D yellow fever vaccine. This material consisted of PBMCs, either bulk or a sorted T-cell subset (CD4+, CD8+, memory, or dextramer-sorted; not recorded which), taken around 45 days after the first yellow fever vaccination. The V gene is TRBV5-1, the J gene TRBJ2-4; possibly TRBD1 or TRBD2 for D (5 bases each). CDR3 nucleotide sequence: TGCGCCAGCAGCCCGGGTGGGGACAACATTCAGTACTTC. This codes for CASSPGGDNIQYF.